The clone carrying this TCR beta chain was counted at least ten times. Newly diagnosed hyperthyroidism patients aged 18 to 65 years had disease lasting under 2 months. It was at first hyperthyroidism diagnosis, before any ophthalmopathy symptoms, that the blood sample was taken. There were TCR beta CDR3 regions amplified from RNA transcripts. HTBI primers were used for first-round RT-PCR of the TCR CDR3. TCRdb independently ran MiXCR on the multiplex PCR reads; one entry per CDR3 protein. The repertoire holds under 300,000 distinct CDR3 sequences, about an eighth seen once, with roughly 8.5% in the top ten. The data derive from a study of T cells in Graves' hyperthyroidism and ophthalmopathy. V lost 5 bases to trimming and J lost 3 bases; unmatched junction nucleotides: 6. This CDR3 spans 14 amino acids.

The TCR sequence derives from a woman in her twenties or thirties with Graves' hyperthyroidism that later progressed to Graves' ophthalmopathy. This chain joins TRBV12-3 or TRBV12-4 and TRBJ1-1, with TRBD1 matching over 7 bases. The sequenced sample was blood. This chain's CDR3 is CASSPGTVYTEAFF. The CDR3 coding sequence is TGTGCCAGCAGTCCAGGGACAGTCTACACTGAAGCTTTCTTT.